The clone carrying this T cell receptor (beta chain) was seen ten or more times. The antigen is unknown. The sample originates from a study of identical twins. V shed 6 bases, J shed 0 bases, and the junction held 6 bases outside the gene matches. Looked up from germline, CDR1 is SGHRS and CDR2 is YFSETQ. This CDR3 comprises 16 residues. Points from the study as a whole: Part of the zero-insertion signal could reflect confounding by invariant MAIT and iNKT cells. Insertions were reduced in abundant cord blood beta clonotypes but not in memory repertoires. The study reached conclusions through statistical analysis that was cross-sectional, not following the same donors.

TCRdb fed the 5' RACE reads into MiXCR, producing one record per CDR3 protein. Of about 690,000 distinct CDR3 sequences in the sample, over 5% are singletons; the top ten hold about 1.8%. This chain connects TRBV5-1 to TRBJ2-3; TRBD2 agrees at 11 bases. This TCR derives from a man aged 18 to 35 in good health. The sequenced sample consisted of naive T cells sorted from blood. CDR3 protein: CASTSGLAASTDTQYF. The CDR3 DNA follows: TGCGCCAGCACCTCGGGACTAGCGGCTAGCACAGATACGCAGTATTTT. The complete variable domain, with remaining parts taken from reference TRBV5-1 and TRBJ2-3, reads KAGVTQTPRYLIKTRGQQVTLSCSPISGHRSVSWYQQTPGQGLQFLFEYFSETQRNKGNFPGRFSGRQFSNSRSEMNVSTLELGDSALYLCASTSGLAASTDTQYFGPGTRLTVL.